The rows below give T cell receptor beta chains drawn from one sample of a study of OX40 agonist ivuxolimab in advanced cancers. Clones were read by immunoSEQ multiplex PCR, and TCRdb kept only the in-frame ones, dropping some. Seen here are approximately 58,000 clones, 80% to 90% observed once, and the top ten hold less than 2.5%. This material consisted of CD4+ or CD8+ T cells sorted from blood, taken in a trial of the OX40 agonist ivuxolimab. Receptor source: an adult with an advanced solid tumor such as melanoma, head and neck, liver or kidney cancer. The CDR3 runs from the conserved cysteine through the conserved F or W. D genes are given only for firm matches. Expanded clones are given a class, and other clones once, few, many or no size at all.

CDR3aa: CASSPGQIPRGYTF
CDR3nt: TGTGCCAGCAGCCCAGGACAGATACCTCGGGGCTACACCTTC
len: 14
v_gene: TRBV5-6
abundance: -
j_gene: TRBJ1-2
d_gene: -

CDR3aa: CASTLHYEQYF
CDR3nt: TGTGCCAGCACCCTCCACTACGAGCAGTACTTC
len: 11
v_gene: TRBV11-2
abundance: -
j_gene: TRBJ2-7
d_gene: -

CDR3aa: CASSLYRAGWNSPLHF
CDR3nt: TGTGCCAGCAGCTTATATAGGGCAGGGTGGAATTCACCCCTCCACTTT
len: 16
v_gene: TRBV7-8
abundance: -
j_gene: TRBJ1-6
d_gene: -

CDR3aa: CASSQRTGWYEQYF
CDR3nt: TGTGCCAGCAGCCAACGGACAGGGTGGTACGAGCAGTACTTC
len: 14
v_gene: TRBV14
abundance: -
j_gene: TRBJ2-7
d_gene: TRBD1

CDR3aa: CSVEGSLVGTQYF
CDR3nt: TGCAGCGTTGAAGGCAGTTTAGTGGGGACCCAGTACTTC
len: 13
v_gene: TRBV29-1
abundance: -
j_gene: TRBJ2-5
d_gene: -

CDR3aa: CASGTRGGTQYF
CDR3nt: TGTGCCAGCGGGACCAGGGGGGGAACGCAGTATTTT
len: 12
v_gene: TRBV6-5
abundance: -
j_gene: TRBJ2-3
d_gene: -

CDR3aa: CASRNTEAFF
CDR3nt: TGTGCCAGCAGGAACACTGAAGCTTTCTTT
len: 10
v_gene: TRBV6-6
abundance: -
j_gene: TRBJ1-1
d_gene: -

CDR3aa: CASRGGGVSCSSRETQYF
CDR3nt: TGTGCCAGCAGAGGAGGGGGGGTCTCCTGTTCAAGTAGGGAGACCCAGTACTTC
len: 18
v_gene: TRBV6-9
abundance: -
j_gene: TRBJ2-5
d_gene: -

CDR3aa: CASSPSDGYQPQHF
CDR3nt: TGTGCCAGCTCACCGTCGGACGGGTATCAGCCCCAGCATTTT
len: 14
v_gene: TRBV18
abundance: -
j_gene: TRBJ1-5
d_gene: -

CDR3aa: CASSYSGQGYEQYF
CDR3nt: TGTGCCAGCAGTTACTCGGGACAGGGCTACGAGCAGTACTTC
len: 14
v_gene: TRBV6-5
abundance: -
j_gene: TRBJ2-7
d_gene: TRBD1

CDR3aa: CASRRTAAGDGYNEQFF
CDR3nt: TGCGCCAGCAGACGAACCGCGGCAGGAGATGGTTACAATGAGCAGTTCTTC
len: 17
v_gene: TRBV4-1
abundance: -
j_gene: TRBJ2-1
d_gene: -

CDR3aa: CASSLRNLNTEAFF
CDR3nt: TGTGCCAGCAGCTTAAGAAACCTGAACACTGAAGCTTTCTTT
len: 14
v_gene: TRBV5-4
abundance: -
j_gene: TRBJ1-1
d_gene: -

CDR3aa: CASRSGQHFYGYTF
CDR3nt: TGTGCCAGCAGATCGGGACAGCACTTCTATGGCTACACCTTC
len: 14
v_gene: TRBV6-1
abundance: once
j_gene: TRBJ1-2
d_gene: TRBD1

CDR3aa: CASIPGQGSTDTQYF
CDR3nt: TGTGCCAGCATCCCGGGACAGGGGAGCACAGATACGCAGTATTTT
len: 15
v_gene: TRBV6-5
abundance: -
j_gene: TRBJ2-3
d_gene: TRBD1

CDR3aa: CASSYRGPEWTQYF
CDR3nt: TGTGCCAGCAGCTACCGGGGTCCTGAGTGGACCCAGTACTTC
len: 14
v_gene: TRBV6-4
abundance: -
j_gene: TRBJ2-5
d_gene: -

CDR3aa: CASSPSAFEETQYF
CDR3nt: TGTGCCAGCAGCCCCTCGGCCTTCGAGGAGACCCAGTACTTC
len: 14
v_gene: TRBV28
abundance: -
j_gene: TRBJ2-5
d_gene: -

CDR3aa: CASQLAEGNTGELFF
CDR3nt: TGTGCCAGCCAACTAGCGGAGGGGAACACCGGGGAGCTGTTTTTT
len: 15
v_gene: TRBV28
abundance: -
j_gene: TRBJ2-2
d_gene: TRBD2

CDR3aa: CSVEGGADTQYF
CDR3nt: TGCAGCGTTGAAGGGGGAGCAGATACGCAGTATTTT
len: 12
v_gene: TRBV29-1
abundance: -
j_gene: TRBJ2-3
d_gene: -

CDR3aa: CASSPTVGTGDGYTF
CDR3nt: TGTGCCAGCAGTCCAACGGTGGGGACAGGGGATGGCTACACCTTC
len: 15
v_gene: TRBV28
abundance: once
j_gene: TRBJ1-2
d_gene: TRBD1

CDR3aa: CASSPSRQTTDTQYF
CDR3nt: TGTGCCAGCAGCCCGTCCAGACAGACCACAGATACGCAGTATTTT
len: 15
v_gene: TRBV7-3
abundance: -
j_gene: TRBJ2-3
d_gene: -

CDR3aa: CASSRTGNQPQHF
CDR3nt: TGTGCCAGCAGCCGGACAGGGAACCAGCCCCAGCATTTT
len: 13
v_gene: TRBV11-2
abundance: -
j_gene: TRBJ1-5
d_gene: TRBD1

CDR3aa: CASSPQGLAGNEQFF
CDR3nt: TGTGCCAGCAGTCCCCAGGGACTAGCGGGGAATGAGCAGTTCTTC
len: 15
v_gene: TRBV28
abundance: once
j_gene: TRBJ2-1
d_gene: TRBD2

CDR3aa: CASSPIGFIGDTIYF
CDR3nt: TGTGCCAGCAGCCCGATCGGGTTTATTGGGGACACCATATATTTT
len: 15
v_gene: TRBV27
abundance: -
j_gene: TRBJ1-3
d_gene: -

CDR3aa: CASIARGNYGYTF
CDR3nt: TGTGCCAGCATTGCCAGGGGTAACTATGGCTACACCTTC
len: 13
v_gene: TRBV2
abundance: -
j_gene: TRBJ1-2
d_gene: -

CDR3aa: CASSEGAYGYTF
CDR3nt: TGTGCCAGCAGTGAAGGGGCCTATGGCTACACCTTC
len: 12
v_gene: TRBV25-1
abundance: -
j_gene: TRBJ1-2
d_gene: -

CDR3aa: CASSVGGDYNEQFF
CDR3nt: TGTGCCAGCAGCGTAGGCGGGGATTACAATGAGCAGTTCTTC
len: 14
v_gene: TRBV9
abundance: -
j_gene: TRBJ2-1
d_gene: -

CDR3aa: CASRTTGLNYGYTF
CDR3nt: TGTGCCAGCAGGACGACAGGGCTTAACTATGGCTACACCTTC
len: 14
v_gene: TRBV6-6
abundance: -
j_gene: TRBJ1-2
d_gene: TRBD1

CDR3aa: CASSYRIGDSYNEQFF
CDR3nt: TGTGCCAGCAGTTATCGTATCGGGGACTCCTACAATGAGCAGTTCTTC
len: 16
v_gene: TRBV28
abundance: -
j_gene: TRBJ2-1
d_gene: -

CDR3aa: CASKGFLNTEAFF
CDR3nt: TGTGCCAGCAAAGGATTCTTGAACACTGAAGCTTTCTTT
len: 13
v_gene: TRBV6-5
abundance: -
j_gene: TRBJ1-1
d_gene: -

CDR3aa: CASSNSGNTIYF
CDR3nt: TGTGCCAGCAGCAACTCTGGAAACACCATATATTTT
len: 12
v_gene: TRBV5-6
abundance: few
j_gene: TRBJ1-3
d_gene: -

CDR3aa: CASRLAGVAETQYF
CDR3nt: TGTGCCAGCAGATTAGCGGGAGTGGCAGAGACCCAGTACTTC
len: 14
v_gene: TRBV2
abundance: -
j_gene: TRBJ2-5
d_gene: TRBD2

CDR3aa: CASSRDYRAQNEKLFF
CDR3nt: TGTGCCAGCAGCCGGGACTACCGGGCCCAAAATGAAAAACTGTTTTTT
len: 16
v_gene: TRBV7-8
abundance: -
j_gene: TRBJ1-4
d_gene: -